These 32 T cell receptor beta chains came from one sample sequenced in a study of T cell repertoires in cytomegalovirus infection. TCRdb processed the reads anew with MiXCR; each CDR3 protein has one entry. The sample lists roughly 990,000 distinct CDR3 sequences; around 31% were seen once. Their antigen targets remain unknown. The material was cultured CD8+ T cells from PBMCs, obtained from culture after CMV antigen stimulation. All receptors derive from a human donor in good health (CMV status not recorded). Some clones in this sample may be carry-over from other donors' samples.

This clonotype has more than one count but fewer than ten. CDR3 DNA: TGTGCCAGCAGTGAAGCGCTCGAGGACAGGGAAACCTACGAGCAGTACTTC. Its protein product is CASSEALEDRETYEQYF. V usage is TRBV2 and J usage is TRBJ2-7; 8 bases fit TRBD1. The CDR3 consists of 17 residues. V dropped 0 bases and J dropped 2; count of bases not matched to a gene: 9. Looked up from germline, CDR1 is SNHLY and CDR2 is FYNNEI.

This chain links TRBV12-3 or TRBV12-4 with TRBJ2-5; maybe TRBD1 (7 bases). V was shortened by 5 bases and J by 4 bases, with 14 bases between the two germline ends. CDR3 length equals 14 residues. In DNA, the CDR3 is TGTGCCAGCAGTCCTCAGGGGGGTCCAGAGACCCAGTACTTC. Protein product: CASSPQGGPETQYF.

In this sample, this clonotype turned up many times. CDR3 loop: CASSFSGFPYEQYF. CDR3 in DNA: TGTGCCAGCAGCTTTAGCGGATTCCCCTACGAGCAGTACTTC. The J gene is TRBJ2-7, the V gene TRBV7-2, with D possibly matching TRBD2 (6 bases). Looked up from germline, CDR1 is SGHTA and CDR2 is FQGNSA. Trimming stripped 3 bases from V and 2 bases from J, with 11 bases between. This CDR3 region has 14 residues.

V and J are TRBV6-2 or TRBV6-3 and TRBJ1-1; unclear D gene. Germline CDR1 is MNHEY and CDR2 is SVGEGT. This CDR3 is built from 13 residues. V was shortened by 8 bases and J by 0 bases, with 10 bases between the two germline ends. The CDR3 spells CASQYGVNTEAFF. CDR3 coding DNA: TGTGCCAGCCAGTATGGGGTGAACACTGAAGCTTTCTTT.

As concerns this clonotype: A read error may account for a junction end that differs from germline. The DNA for the CDR3 is TGCAGCGTCGAAGACAGGGGGCGAGTTGAAGCTTTCTTT. Translated, it gives CSVEDRGRVEAFF. The rearrangement joins TRBV29-1 to TRBJ1-1; 10 bases are shared with TRBD1. The germline gives CDR1 SQVTM, CDR2 ANQGSEA. This CDR3 spans 13 amino acids.

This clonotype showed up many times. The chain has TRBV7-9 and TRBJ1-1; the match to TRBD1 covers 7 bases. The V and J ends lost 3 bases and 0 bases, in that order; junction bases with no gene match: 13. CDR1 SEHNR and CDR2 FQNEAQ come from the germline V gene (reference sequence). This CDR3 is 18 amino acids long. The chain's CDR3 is CASSFPPGQSSMNTEAFF. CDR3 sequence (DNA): TGTGCCAGCAGCTTCCCTCCGGGACAGAGTTCCATGAACACTGAAGCTTTCTTT.

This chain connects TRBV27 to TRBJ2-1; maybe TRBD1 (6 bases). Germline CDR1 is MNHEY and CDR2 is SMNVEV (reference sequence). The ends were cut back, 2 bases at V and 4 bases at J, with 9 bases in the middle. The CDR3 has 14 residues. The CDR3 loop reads CASSLTGKYNEQFF. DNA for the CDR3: TGTGCCAGCAGTTTAACAGGGAAATACAATGAGCAGTTCTTC.

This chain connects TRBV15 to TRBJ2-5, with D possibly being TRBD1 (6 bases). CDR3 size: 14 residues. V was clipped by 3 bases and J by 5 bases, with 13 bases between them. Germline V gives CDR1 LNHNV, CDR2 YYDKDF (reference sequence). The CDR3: CATSSNRALETQYF. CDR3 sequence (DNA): TGTGCCACCAGCAGCAACAGGGCGTTGGAGACCCAGTACTTC.

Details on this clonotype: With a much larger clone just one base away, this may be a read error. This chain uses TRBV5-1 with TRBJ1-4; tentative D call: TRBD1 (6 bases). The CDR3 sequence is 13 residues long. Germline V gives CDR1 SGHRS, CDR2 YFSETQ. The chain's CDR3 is CACSLETGEKLFF. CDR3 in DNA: TGCGCCTGCAGTCTGGAGACAGGTGAAAAACTGTTTTTT.

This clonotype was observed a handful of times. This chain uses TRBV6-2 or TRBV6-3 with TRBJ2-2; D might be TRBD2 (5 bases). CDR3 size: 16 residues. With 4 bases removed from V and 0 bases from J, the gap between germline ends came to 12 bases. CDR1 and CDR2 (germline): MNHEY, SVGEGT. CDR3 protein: CASSWFEGTNTGELFF. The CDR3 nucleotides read TGTGCCAGCAGTTGGTTTGAGGGAACGAACACCGGGGAGCTGTTTTTT.

CDR3 sequence reads: CASSPRLAGHTDTQYF. DNA of the CDR3: TGTGCCAGCAGTCCCAGACTAGCGGGACACACAGATACGCAGTATTTT. This chain uses TRBV28 with TRBJ2-3; 11 bases map to TRBD2. The trim removed 5 bases at V and 2 bases at J, leaving 6 bases unmatched. The CDR3 spans 16 residues. Germline CDR1 and CDR2: MDHEN and SYDVKM.

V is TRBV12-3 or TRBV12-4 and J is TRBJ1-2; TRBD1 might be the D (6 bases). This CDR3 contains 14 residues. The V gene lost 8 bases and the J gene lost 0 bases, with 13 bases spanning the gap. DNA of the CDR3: TGTGCCAGCGGCCAGGGACATCCTAACTATGGCTACACCTTC. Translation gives CASGQGHPNYGYTF.

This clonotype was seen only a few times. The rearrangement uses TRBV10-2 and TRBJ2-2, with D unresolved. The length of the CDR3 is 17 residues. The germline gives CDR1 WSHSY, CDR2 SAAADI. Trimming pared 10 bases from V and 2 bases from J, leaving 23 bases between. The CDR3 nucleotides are TGCGCCACCCTCGGATGGGTCCAAAAGTCCAACACCGGGGAGCTGTTTTTT. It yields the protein CATLGWVQKSNTGELFF.

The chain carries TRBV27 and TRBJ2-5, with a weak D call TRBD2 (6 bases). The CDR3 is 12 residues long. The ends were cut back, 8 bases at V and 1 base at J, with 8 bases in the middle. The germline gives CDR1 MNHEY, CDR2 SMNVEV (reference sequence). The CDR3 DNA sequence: TGTGCCAGCGGCGGGATCCAAGAGACCCAGTACTTC. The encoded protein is CASGGIQETQYF.

As DNA, the CDR3 is TGTGCCAGCAGTTTAGCCAGGGTAGGCGAGACCCAGTACTTC. This codes for CASSLARVGETQYF. V and J are TRBV27 and TRBJ2-5; tentative D call: TRBD1 (5 bases). CDR1 and CDR2 (germline): MNHEY, SMNVEV (reference sequence). CDR3 size: 14 residues. Deletions cut 2 bases from V and 5 bases from J, with 12 bases between.

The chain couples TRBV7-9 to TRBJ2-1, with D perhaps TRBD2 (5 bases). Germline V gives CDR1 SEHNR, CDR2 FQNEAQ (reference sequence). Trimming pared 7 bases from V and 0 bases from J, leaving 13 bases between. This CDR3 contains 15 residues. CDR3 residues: CASIESGSSYNEQFF. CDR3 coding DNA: TGTGCCAGCATCGAATCGGGAAGCTCCTACAATGAGCAGTTCTTC.

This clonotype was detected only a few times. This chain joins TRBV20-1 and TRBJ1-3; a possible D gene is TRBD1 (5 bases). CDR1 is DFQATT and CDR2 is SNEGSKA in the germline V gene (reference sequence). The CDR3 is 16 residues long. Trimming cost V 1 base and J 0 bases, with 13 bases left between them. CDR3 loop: CSARAAGLYSGNTIYF. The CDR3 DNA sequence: TGCAGTGCTAGAGCCGCAGGGCTTTACTCTGGAAACACCATATATTTT.

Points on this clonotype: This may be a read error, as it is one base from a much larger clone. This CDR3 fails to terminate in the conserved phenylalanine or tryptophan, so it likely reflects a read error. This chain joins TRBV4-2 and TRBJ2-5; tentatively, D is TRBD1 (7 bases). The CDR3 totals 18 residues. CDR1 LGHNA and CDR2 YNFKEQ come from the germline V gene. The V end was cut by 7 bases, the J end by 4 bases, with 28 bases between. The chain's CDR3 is CASNPPGGTGLRGETQYY. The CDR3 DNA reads TGTGCCAGCAACCCCCCAGGGGGAACGGGGTTGCGGGGAGAGACCCAGTACTAC.

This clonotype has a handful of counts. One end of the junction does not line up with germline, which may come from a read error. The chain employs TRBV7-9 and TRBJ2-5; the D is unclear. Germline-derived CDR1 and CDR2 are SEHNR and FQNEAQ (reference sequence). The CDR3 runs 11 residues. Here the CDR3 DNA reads TGTGCCATGGGCCCGCAAGGGACCCAGTACTTC. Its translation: CAMGPQGTQYF.

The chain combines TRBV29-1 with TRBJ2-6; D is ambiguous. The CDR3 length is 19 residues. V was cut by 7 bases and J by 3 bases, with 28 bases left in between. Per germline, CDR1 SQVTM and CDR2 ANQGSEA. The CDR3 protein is CSARISAYPAAHGANVLTF. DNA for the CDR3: TGCAGCGCCCGAATATCCGCTTATCCTGCCGCCCATGGGGCCAACGTCCTGACTTTC.

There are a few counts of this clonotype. CDR3 bases: TGTGCCAGCAAAGCGGCGGATAATTCACCCCTCCACTTT. It codes for CASKAADNSPLHF. The chain links TRBV6-5 to TRBJ1-6; D not certain. The CDR3 length is 13 residues. Trimming stripped 7 bases from V and 5 bases from J, with 9 bases between. CDR1 and CDR2 (germline): MNHEY, SVGAGI.

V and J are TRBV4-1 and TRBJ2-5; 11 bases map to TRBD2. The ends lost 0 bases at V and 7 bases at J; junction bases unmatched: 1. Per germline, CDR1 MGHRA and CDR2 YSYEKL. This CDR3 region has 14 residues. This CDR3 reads CASSQEGLAVTQYF. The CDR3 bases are TGCGCCAGCAGCCAAGAGGGACTAGCGGTGACCCAGTACTTC.

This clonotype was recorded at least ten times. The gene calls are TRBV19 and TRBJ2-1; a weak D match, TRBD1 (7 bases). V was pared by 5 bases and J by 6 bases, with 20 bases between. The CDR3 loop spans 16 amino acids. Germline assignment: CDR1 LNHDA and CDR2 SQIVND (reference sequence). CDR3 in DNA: TGTGCCAGTAGTCCGTTTCCCGGGACAGCGGGCAATGAGCAGTTCTTC. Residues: CASSPFPGTAGNEQFF.

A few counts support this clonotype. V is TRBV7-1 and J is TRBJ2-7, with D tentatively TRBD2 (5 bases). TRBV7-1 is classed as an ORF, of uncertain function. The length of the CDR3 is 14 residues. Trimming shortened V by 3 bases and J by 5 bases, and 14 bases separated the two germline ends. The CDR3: CASSSEATGHEQYV. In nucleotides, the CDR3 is TGTGCCAGCAGCTCGGAGGCCACTGGGCACGAGCAGTACGTC.

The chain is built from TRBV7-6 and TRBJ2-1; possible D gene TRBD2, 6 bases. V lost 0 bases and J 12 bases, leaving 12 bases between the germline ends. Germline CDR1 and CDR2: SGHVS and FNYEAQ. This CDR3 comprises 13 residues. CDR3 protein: CASSLATGDGQFF. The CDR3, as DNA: TGTGCCAGCAGCTTAGCTACGGGGGACGGGCAGTTCTTC.

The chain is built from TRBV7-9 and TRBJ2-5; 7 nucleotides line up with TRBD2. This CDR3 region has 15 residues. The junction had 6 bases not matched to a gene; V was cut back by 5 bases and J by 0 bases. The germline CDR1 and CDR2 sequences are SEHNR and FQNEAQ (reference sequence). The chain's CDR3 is CASSVLGGYQETQYF. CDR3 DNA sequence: TGTGCCAGCAGCGTTCTCGGGGGGTACCAAGAGACCCAGTACTTC.

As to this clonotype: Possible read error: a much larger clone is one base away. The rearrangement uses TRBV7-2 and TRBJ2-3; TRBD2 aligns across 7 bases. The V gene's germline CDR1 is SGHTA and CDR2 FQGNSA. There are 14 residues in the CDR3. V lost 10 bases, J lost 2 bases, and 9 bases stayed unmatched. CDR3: CANTLAGVTDTQYF. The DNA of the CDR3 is TGTGCCAACACCCTTGCGGGGGTCACAGATACGCAGTATTTT.

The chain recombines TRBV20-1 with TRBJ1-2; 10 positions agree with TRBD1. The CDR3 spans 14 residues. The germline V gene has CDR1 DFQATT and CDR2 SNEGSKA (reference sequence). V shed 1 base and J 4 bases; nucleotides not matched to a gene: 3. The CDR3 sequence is CSARGDRGPYGYTF. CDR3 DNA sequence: TGCAGTGCTAGAGGGGACAGGGGTCCCTATGGCTACACCTTC.

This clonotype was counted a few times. CDR3 nucleotide sequence: TGTGCCAGCAGCCGATCCGGGACGGTCTCCTACGAGCAGTACGTC. It is translated as CASSRSGTVSYEQYV. The chain employs TRBV28 and TRBJ2-7; D tentatively reads TRBD1 or TRBD2 (5 bases each). There are 15 residues in the CDR3. V shed 6 bases and J shed 0 bases, with 15 bases lying between them. Germline-derived CDR1 and CDR2 are MDHEN and SYDVKM.

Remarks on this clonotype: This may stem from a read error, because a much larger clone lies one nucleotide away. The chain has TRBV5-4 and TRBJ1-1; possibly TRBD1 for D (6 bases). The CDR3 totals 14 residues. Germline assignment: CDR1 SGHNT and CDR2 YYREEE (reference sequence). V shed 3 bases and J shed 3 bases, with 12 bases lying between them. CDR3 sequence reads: CASSSDSVDTEAFF. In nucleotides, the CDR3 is TGTGCCAGCAGCTCGGACAGCGTGGACACTGAAGCTTTCTTT.

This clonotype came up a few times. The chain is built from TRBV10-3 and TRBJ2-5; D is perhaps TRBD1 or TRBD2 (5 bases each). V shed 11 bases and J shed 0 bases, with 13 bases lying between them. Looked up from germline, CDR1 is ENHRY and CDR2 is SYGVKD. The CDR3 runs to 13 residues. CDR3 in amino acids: CASLGADQETQYF. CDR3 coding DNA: TGTGCCTCCCTCGGGGCAGACCAAGAGACCCAGTACTTC.

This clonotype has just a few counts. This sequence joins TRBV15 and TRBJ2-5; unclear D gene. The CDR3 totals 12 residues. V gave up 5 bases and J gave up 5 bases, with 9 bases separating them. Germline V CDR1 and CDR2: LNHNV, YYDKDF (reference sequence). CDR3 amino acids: CATSGSAETQYF. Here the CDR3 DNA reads TGTGCCACCAGCGGTTCGGCGGAGACCCAGTACTTC.